Given below is one TCR beta chain in context. Here immunoSEQ multiplex PCR was the method, and the copy in TCRdb shows in-frame clones only, minus some. The repertoire consists of around 200,000 clones, with 80% to 90% occurring once and the leading ten covering around 9.9%. These data originate in a study of blood T cell repertoires in COVID-19. The germline CDR1 and CDR2 sequences are LGHNT and FRNRAP. The germline V and J ends were trimmed by 6 bases and 4 bases, with 13 bases remaining between them. CDR3 length: 14 residues. The receptor's source is a human donor with active or convalescent COVID-19. The donor label of this sample is uncertain. Material for sequencing was peripheral blood. The chain employs TRBV12-5 and TRBJ1-3, with D perhaps TRBD1 (5 bases). CDR3 DNA: TGTGCTAGTGGACCCGGGGGTTCCGGAAACACCATATATTTT. Protein product: CASGPGGSGNTIYF.